Each of the 10 T cell receptor beta chains below was sequenced from the same sample in a study of shared clonotypes between healthy human individuals (dated by TCRdb to about 2020). Libraries were built with the immunoSEQ multiplex PCR assay. What TCRdb holds here is the immuneACCESS table cut down to in-frame rearrangements. Part of the clones is not present; checked against another copy, under half of the missing clones reflect an unresolved V gene, and the others are unexplained. For this sample the table gives about 980,000 clones, of which around 80% were detected only once. Around 1.5% of the sample comes from the top ten. Sequenced: memory CD4+ T cells sorted from blood. This specimen's cell subset or site label, interpreted: CD45RA-negative fraction. All receptors come from a young man in good health.

The chain links TRBV4-1 to TRBJ2-5, with 9 positions matching TRBD2. This CDR3 has 17 amino acids. Germline V gives CDR1 MGHRA, CDR2 YSYEKL. Trimming cost V 0 bases and J 4 bases; bases outside gene matches: 9. CDR3 in DNA: TGCGCCAGCAGCCAAGATGGGGCGGGAGGGGGCCTAGAGACCCAGTACTTC. The encoded protein is CASSQDGAGGGLETQYF.

The chain carries TRBV9 and TRBJ2-3; 10 bases fit TRBD2. CDR3 size: 15 residues. Germline V gene data show CDR1 as SGDLS and CDR2 as YYNGEE. Trimming took 4 bases from V and 2 from J; bases not matched to a gene: 4. The CDR3, as DNA: TGTGCCAGCAGCTTAGCGGGAGGTAACACAGATACGCAGTATTTT. It codes for CASSLAGGNTDTQYF.

The V call is TRBV5-6, the J call TRBJ2-5; weak D call: TRBD2 (5 bases). The CDR3 has 15 amino acids. V gave up 2 bases and J gave up 2 bases, with 13 bases separating them. CDR1 is SGHDT, CDR2 YYEEEE, per germline. The CDR3 DNA sequence: TGTGCCAGCAGCTTAGGCGGGCAGGTACAAGAGACCCAGTACTTC. It yields the protein CASSLGGQVQETQYF.

This chain links TRBV6-6 with TRBJ2-7; no clear D gene. The V gene's germline CDR1 is MNHNY and CDR2 SVGAGI (reference sequence). The CDR3 consists of 13 residues. The germline V and J ends were trimmed by 6 bases and 4 bases, with 13 bases remaining between them. CDR3 amino acids: CASSQVLGYEQYF. In nucleotides, the CDR3 is TGTGCCAGCAGCCAGGTTCTGGGGTACGAGCAGTACTTC.

The V gene is TRBV29-1, the J gene TRBJ1-4; 7 nucleotides match TRBD1. V gave up 6 bases and J gave up 8 bases; unmatched junction bases: 9. Germline V gene lookup returns CDR1 SQVTM and CDR2 ANQGSEA. This CDR3 spans 13 amino acids. CDR3 sequence (DNA): TGCAGCGTGAGCCGGGACAGCGGAGAAAAACTGTTTTTT. As protein: CSVSRDSGEKLFF.

This clone was observed once. The chain is built from TRBV7-9 and TRBJ2-2; TRBD1 matches 8 bases. The V segment lost 1 base and the J segment 2 bases; nucleotides outside the gene matches: 6. Germline CDR1 SEHNR, CDR2 FQNEAQ (reference sequence). CDR3 length equals 17 residues. The CDR3 spells CASSLGPGGPNTGELFF. CDR3 in DNA: TGTGCCAGCAGCTTAGGGCCAGGGGGCCCAAACACCGGGGAGCTGTTTTTT.

The count of this clone is one. The chain recombines TRBV29-1 with TRBJ1-2; 8 positions agree with TRBD1. The CDR3 is 12 amino acids. V shed 6 bases, J shed 8 bases, and the junction held 8 bases outside the gene matches. In germline, CDR1 is SQVTM, CDR2 ANQGSEA. The CDR3 nucleotides read TGCAGCGTCCGGACAGGGATGGGGGGCTACACCTTC. Protein product: CSVRTGMGGYTF.

This chain connects TRBV10-3 to TRBJ1-2, with unresolved D. The CDR3 spans 13 residues. Germline CDR1 reads ENHRY; CDR2 reads SYGVKD. Trimming pared 2 bases from V and 9 bases from J, leaving 13 bases between. CDR3: CAISEDFLACYTF. The CDR3 region has the DNA TGTGCCATCAGTGAGGATTTCTTGGCTTGCTACACCTTC.

This clone appeared a single time. In DNA, the CDR3 is TGTGCCAGCAGCGTAGGAGATACAGATACGCAGTATTTT. This encodes CASSVGDTDTQYF. V usage is TRBV9 and J usage is TRBJ2-3; no reliable D call. The V and J ends lost 0 bases and 3 bases respectively, with 5 bases between them. The CDR3 runs 13 residues. Looked up from germline, CDR1 is SGDLS and CDR2 is YYNGEE.

V and J are TRBV18 and TRBJ2-3; 8 bases map to TRBD1. This CDR3 is built from 15 residues. CDR1 is KGHSH and CDR2 is LQKENI in the germline V gene. Trimming at V came to 6 bases and at J to 8 bases, leaving 13 bases not matched to a gene. DNA of the CDR3: TGTGCCAGCTCGCCCGGACAGGGCCTGCTGGGTACGCAGTATTTT. This sequence encodes CASSPGQGLLGTQYF. The full variable domain, completed using reference TRBV18 and TRBJ2-3, is NAGVMQNPRHLVRRRGQEARLRCSPMKGHSHVYWYRQLPEEGLKFMVYLQKENIIDESGMPKERFSAEFPKEGPSILRIQQVVRGDSAAYFCASSPGQGLLGTQYFGPGTRLTVL.